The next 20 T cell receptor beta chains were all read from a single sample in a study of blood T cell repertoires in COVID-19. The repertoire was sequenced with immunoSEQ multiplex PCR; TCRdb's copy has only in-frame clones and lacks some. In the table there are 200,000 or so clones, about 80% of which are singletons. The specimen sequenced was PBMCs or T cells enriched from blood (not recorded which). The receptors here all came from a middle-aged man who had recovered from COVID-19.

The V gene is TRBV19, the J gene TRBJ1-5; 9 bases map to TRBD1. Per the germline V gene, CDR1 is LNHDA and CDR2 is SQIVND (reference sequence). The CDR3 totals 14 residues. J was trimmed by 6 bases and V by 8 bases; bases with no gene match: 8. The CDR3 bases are TGTGCCAGTCGCGACAGGGGGGCGGGTCAGCCCCAGCATTTT. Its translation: CASRDRGAGQPQHF.

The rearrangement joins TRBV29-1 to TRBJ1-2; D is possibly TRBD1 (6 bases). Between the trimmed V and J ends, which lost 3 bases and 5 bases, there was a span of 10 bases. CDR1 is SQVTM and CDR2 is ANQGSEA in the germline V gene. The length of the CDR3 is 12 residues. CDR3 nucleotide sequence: TGCAGCGTTGATGACAGGTTATATGGCTACACCTTC. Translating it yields CSVDDRLYGYTF.

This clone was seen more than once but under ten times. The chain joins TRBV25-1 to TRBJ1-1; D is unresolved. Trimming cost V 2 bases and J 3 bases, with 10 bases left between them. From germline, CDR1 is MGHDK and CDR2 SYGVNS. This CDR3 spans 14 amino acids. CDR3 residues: CASSEEVGYTEAFF. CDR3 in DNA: TGTGCCAGCAGTGAAGAGGTGGGTTACACTGAAGCTTTCTTT.

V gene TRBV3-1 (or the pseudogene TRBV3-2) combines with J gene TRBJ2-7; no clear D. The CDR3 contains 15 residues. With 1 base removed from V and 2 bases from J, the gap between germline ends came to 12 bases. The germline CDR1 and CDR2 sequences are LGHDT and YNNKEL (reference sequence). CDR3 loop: CASSQVTVSAYEQYF. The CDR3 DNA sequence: TGTGCCAGCAGCCAAGTAACGGTTTCCGCCTACGAGCAGTACTTC.

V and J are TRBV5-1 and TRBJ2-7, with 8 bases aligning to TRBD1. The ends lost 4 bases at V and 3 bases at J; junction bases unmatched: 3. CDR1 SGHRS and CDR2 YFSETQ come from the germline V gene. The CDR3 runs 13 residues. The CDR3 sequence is CASSTGQVYEQYF. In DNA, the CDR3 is TGCGCCAGCAGCACGGGACAGGTCTACGAGCAGTACTTC.

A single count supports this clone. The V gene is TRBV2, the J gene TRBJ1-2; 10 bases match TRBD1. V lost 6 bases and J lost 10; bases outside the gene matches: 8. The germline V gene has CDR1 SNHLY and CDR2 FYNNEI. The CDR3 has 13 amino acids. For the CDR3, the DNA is TGTGCCAGCAGGATGCCGGGACAGGGGTACTACACCTTC. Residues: CASRMPGQGYYTF.

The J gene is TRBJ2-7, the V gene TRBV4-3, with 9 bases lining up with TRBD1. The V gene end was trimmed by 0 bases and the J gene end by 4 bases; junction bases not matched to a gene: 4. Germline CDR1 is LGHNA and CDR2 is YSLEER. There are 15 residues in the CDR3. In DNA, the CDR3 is TGCGCCAGCAGCCAAGAGGACAGGGGTGGATACGAGCAGTACTTC. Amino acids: CASSQEDRGGYEQYF.

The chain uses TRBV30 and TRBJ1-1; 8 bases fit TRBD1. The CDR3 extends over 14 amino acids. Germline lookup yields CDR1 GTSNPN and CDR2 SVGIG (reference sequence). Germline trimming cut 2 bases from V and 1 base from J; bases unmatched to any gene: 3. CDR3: CAWSTGQGNTEAFF. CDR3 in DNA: TGTGCCTGGAGTACCGGACAGGGGAACACTGAAGCTTTCTTT.

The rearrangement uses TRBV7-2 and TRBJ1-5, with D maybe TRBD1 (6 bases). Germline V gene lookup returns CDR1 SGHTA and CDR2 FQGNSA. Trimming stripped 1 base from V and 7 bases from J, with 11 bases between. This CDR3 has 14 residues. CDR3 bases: TGTGCCAGCAGCTTAGTTGAGCAGGGGCAGCCCCAGCATTTT. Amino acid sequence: CASSLVEQGQPQHF.

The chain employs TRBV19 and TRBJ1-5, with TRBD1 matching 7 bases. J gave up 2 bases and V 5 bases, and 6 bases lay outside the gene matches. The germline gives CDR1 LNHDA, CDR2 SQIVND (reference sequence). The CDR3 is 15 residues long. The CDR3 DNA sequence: TGTGCCAGTAGTGCTCCGGGACAGCGCAATCAGCCCCAGCATTTT. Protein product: CASSAPGQRNQPQHF.

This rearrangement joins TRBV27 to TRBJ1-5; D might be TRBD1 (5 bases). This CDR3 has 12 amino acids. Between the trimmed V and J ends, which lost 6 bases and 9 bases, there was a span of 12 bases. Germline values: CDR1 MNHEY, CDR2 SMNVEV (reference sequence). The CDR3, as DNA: TGTGCCAGCAGGGACACCGGGGGGCCCCAGCATTTT. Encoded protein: CASRDTGGPQHF.

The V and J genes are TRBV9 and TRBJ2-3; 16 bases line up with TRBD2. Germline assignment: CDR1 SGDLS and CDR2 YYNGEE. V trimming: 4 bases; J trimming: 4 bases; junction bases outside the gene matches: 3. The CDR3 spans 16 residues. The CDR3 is CASSTGTSGRADTQYF. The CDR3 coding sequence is TGTGCCAGCAGCACCGGGACTAGCGGGAGGGCAGATACGCAGTATTTT.

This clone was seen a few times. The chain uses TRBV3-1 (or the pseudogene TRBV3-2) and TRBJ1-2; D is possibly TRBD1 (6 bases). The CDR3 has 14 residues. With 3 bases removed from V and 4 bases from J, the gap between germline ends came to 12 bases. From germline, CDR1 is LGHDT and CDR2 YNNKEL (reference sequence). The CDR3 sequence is CASSQGDIPYGYTF. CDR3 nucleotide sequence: TGTGCCAGCAGCCAGGGGGACATACCCTATGGCTACACCTTC.

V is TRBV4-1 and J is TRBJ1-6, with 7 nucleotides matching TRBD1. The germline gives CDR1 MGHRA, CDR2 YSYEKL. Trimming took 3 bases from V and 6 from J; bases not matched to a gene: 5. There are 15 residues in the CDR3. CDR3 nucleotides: TGCGCCAGCAGCCATCTGGGACAGCTTAATTCACCCCTCCACTTT. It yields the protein CASSHLGQLNSPLHF.

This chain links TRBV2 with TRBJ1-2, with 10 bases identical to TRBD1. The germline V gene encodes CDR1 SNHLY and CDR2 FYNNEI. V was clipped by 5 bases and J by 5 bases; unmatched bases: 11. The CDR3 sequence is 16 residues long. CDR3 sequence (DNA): TGTGCCAGCAGTCCGATAAGGACAGGGGGAGAGTATGGCTACACCTTC. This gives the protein CASSPIRTGGEYGYTF.

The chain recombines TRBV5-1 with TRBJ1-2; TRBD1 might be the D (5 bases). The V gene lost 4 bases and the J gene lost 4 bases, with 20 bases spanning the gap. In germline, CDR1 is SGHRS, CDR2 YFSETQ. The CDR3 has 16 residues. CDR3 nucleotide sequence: TGCGCCAGCAGCGTGGCCTTGGCGACAGATGGCTATGGCTACACCTTC. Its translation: CASSVALATDGYGYTF.

CDR3 sequence (DNA): TGTGCCAGCTCACTGTCGGGGTACGAGCAGTACTTC. It yields the protein CASSLSGYEQYF. The chain combines TRBV18 with TRBJ2-7; D is possibly TRBD2 (5 bases). Deletions cut 4 bases from V and 4 bases from J, with 8 bases between. CDR1 is KGHSH and CDR2 is LQKENI in the germline V gene. The CDR3 sequence is 12 residues long.

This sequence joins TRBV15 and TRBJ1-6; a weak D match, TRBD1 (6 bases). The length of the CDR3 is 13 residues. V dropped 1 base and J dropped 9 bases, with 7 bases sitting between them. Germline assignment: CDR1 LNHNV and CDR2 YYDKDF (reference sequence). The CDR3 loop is CATSRADSSPLHF. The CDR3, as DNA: TGTGCCACCAGCAGAGCGGACAGTTCACCCCTCCACTTT.

As DNA, the CDR3 is TGTGCCAGCTCACCACCGGGGACAACTGAAAAACTGTTTTTT. This sequence encodes CASSPPGTTEKLFF. The J gene is TRBJ1-4, the V gene TRBV18, with D possibly being TRBD1 (6 bases). This CDR3 is built from 14 residues. The germline V and J ends were trimmed by 0 bases and 7 bases, with 9 bases remaining between them. Germline V gene data show CDR1 as KGHSH and CDR2 as LQKENI.

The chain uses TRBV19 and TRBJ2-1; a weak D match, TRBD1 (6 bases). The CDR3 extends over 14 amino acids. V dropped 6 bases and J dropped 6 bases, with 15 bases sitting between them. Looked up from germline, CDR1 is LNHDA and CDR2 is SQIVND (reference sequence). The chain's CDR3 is CASRVTGSGNEQFF. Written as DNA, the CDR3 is TGTGCCAGTAGGGTTACAGGGTCGGGCAATGAGCAGTTCTTC. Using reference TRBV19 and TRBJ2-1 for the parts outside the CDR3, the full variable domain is DGGITQSPKYLFRKEGQNVTLSCEQNLNHDAMYWYRQDPGQGLRLIYYSQIVNDFQKGDIAEGYSVSREKKESFPLTVTSAQKNPTAFYLCASRVTGSGNEQFFGPGTRLTVL.